This TCR beta chain was retrieved from a study of cytomegalovirus exposure and HLA in healthy donors. Germline values: CDR1 SGDLS, CDR2 YYNGEE. The V and J ends lost 4 bases and 6 bases respectively, with 16 bases between them. This CDR3 is built from 15 residues. The PCR employed 60 Vbeta primers together with 13 Jbeta primers. Assay: immunoSEQ multiplex PCR; the TCRdb copy retains only in-frame clones and omits some. The table lists roughly 100,000 clones, approximately 81% of them singletons. The rearrangement links TRBV9 to TRBJ2-2; D might be TRBD1 (5 bases). The TCR originated in a young man in good health and CMV-seronegative. Sequences were obtained from PBMCs. This CDR3 reads CASSSRQILAGELFF. CDR3 nucleotide sequence: TGTGCCAGCAGCTCTCGACAGATCCTGGCCGGGGAGCTGTTTTTT.